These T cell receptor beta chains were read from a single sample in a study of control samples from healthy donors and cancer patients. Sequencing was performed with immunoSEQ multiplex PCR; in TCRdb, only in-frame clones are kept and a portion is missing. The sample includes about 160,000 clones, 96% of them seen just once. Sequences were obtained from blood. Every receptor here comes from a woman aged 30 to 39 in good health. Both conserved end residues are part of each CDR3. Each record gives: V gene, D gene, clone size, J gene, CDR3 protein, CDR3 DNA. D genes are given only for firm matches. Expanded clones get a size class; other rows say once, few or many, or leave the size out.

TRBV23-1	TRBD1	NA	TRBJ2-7	CASSPTWDRLSYEQYF	TGCGCCAGCAGTCCTACTTGGGACAGGCTTTCCTACGAGCAGTACTTC
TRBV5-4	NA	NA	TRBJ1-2	CASSLPGDYGYTF	TGTGCCAGCAGCTTGCCAGGGGACTATGGCTACACCTTC
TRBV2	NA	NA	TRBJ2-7	CASKQGIYEQYF	TGTGCCAGCAAGCAGGGAATCTACGAGCAGTACTTC
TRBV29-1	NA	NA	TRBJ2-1	CSVDPEQFF	TGCAGCGTTGACCCTGAGCAGTTCTTC
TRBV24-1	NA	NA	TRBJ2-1	CAPRQECGEQFF	TGTGCCCCGAGACAGGAATGCGGTGAGCAGTTCTTC
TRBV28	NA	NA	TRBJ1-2	CASSLGFYGYTF	TGTGCCAGCAGTTTAGGGTTTTATGGCTACACCTTC
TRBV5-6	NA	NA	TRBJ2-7	CASSALRDILSYEQYF	TGTGCCAGCAGCGCTCTCCGGGACATTCTATCCTACGAGCAGTACTTC
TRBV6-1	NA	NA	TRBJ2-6	CASSEGLGGYGFSGANVLTF	TGTGCCAGCAGTGAAGGTCTTGGGGGGTATGGATTCTCTGGGGCCAACGTCCTGACTTTC
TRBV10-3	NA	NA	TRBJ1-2	CAISDLGYGYTF	TGTGCCATCAGTGATTTGGGATATGGCTACACCTTC
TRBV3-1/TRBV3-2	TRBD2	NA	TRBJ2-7	CASSQDPSGSGGFYEQYF	TGTGCCAGCAGCCAAGATCCCTCAGGGAGCGGGGGGTTTTACGAGCAGTACTTC
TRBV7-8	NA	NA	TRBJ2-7	CASSYRVKAYEQYF	TGTGCCAGCAGTTACCGGGTTAAGGCCTACGAGCAGTACTTC
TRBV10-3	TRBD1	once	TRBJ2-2	CAISGQGARDTGELFF	TGTGCCATCAGTGGACAGGGGGCGCGGGACACCGGGGAGCTGTTTTTT
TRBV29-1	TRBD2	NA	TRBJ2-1	CSQMGLETHEQFF	TGCAGCCAAATGGGACTAGAGACCCATGAGCAGTTCTTC
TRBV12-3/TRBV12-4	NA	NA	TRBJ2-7	CASSFRADEQYF	TGTGCCAGCAGTTTTAGGGCAGACGAGCAGTACTTC
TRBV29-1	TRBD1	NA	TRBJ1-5	CSVVDRGANQPQHF	TGCAGCGTTGTAGACAGGGGGGCTAATCAGCCCCAGCATTTT
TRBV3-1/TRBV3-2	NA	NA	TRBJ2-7	CASSHGATGAYEQYF	TGTGCCAGCAGCCATGGGGCGACAGGAGCCTACGAGCAGTACTTC
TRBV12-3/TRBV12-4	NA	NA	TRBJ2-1	CASSFYDEQFF	TGTGCCAGCAGTTTTTACGATGAGCAGTTCTTC
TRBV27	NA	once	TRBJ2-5	CASSLGGARPAGTQYF	TGTGCCAGCAGTTTAGGGGGGGCCCGACCGGCTGGGACCCAGTACTTC
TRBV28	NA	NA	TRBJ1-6	CASTLGGSYNSPLHF	TGTGCCAGCACTTTAGGGGGTTCCTATAATTCACCCCTCCACTTT
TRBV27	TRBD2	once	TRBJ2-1	CASSFHMISGGVGNEQFF	TGTGCCAGCAGTTTCCACATGATTAGCGGGGGGGTTGGGAATGAGCAGTTCTTC
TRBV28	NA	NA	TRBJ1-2	CASSPQGHRNYGYTF	TGTGCCAGCAGTCCCCAGGGGCACAGAAACTATGGCTACACCTTC
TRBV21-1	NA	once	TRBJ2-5	CASSKEVGRETQYF	TGTGCCAGCAGCAAAGAGGTGGGAAGAGAGACCCAGTACTTC
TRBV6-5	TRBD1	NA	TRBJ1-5	CASSDSGGVQPQHF	TGTGCCAGCAGTGACTCAGGGGGCGTCCAGCCCCAGCATTTT
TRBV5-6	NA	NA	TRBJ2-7	CASSLSFDSYEQYF	TGTGCCAGCAGCTTATCTTTTGACTCCTACGAGCAGTACTTC
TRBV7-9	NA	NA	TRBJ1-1	CASSFEGSHTEAFF	TGTGCCAGCAGCTTTGAGGGGTCTCACACTGAAGCTTTCTTT
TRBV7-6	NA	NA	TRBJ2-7	CASSPGLDYEQYF	TGTGCCAGCAGCCCTGGACTCGATTACGAGCAGTACTTC
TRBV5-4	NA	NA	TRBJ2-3	CASSSPTHGTTDTQYF	TGTGCCAGCAGCTCCCCTACCCACGGGACCACAGATACGCAGTATTTT
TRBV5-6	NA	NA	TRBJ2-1	CASSPLWREQFF	TGTGCCAGCAGCCCACTCTGGCGAGAGCAGTTCTTC
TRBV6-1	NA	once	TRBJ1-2	CASSEAWGYGYTF	TGTGCCAGCAGTGAAGCGTGGGGCTATGGCTACACCTTC